Listed here are 21 T cell receptor beta chains from one sample, sequenced in a study of metastatic and nonmetastatic thyroid tumors. TCRdb re-called the PCR reads through MiXCR. This sample carries some 20,000 clones, roughly 22% of them seen once, and the ten largest clones take under 11%. Until they underwent thyroid surgery, no patient had received any treatment. Sequencing was performed on tumor tissue. Receptors were obtained from a male donor with papillary thyroid cancer or a benign thyroid nodule (not recorded which). Some clones in this sample may be carry-over from other donors' samples.

The gene calls are TRBV11-2 and TRBJ1-4, with 8 bases lining up with TRBD1. Germline V gene sequence: CDR1 SGHAT, CDR2 FQNNGV. The CDR3 is 14 amino acids. V was clipped by 1 base and J by 5 bases; unmatched bases: 0. In DNA form, the CDR3 reads TGTGCCAGCAGCTTAGGACAGGGGAATGAAAAACTGTTTTTT. Translation: CASSLGQGNEKLFF.

This clone was detected many times. The chain combines TRBV15 with TRBJ2-1, with TRBD1 as a possible D gene (7 bases). The CDR3 loop spans 19 amino acids. V lost 2 bases, J lost 5 bases, and 25 bases lay in between. CDR1 is LNHNV and CDR2 is YYDKDF in the germline V gene (reference sequence). CDR3: CATSRFLRGQRRDDNEQFF. CDR3 DNA: TGTGCCACCAGCAGATTTCTCCGGGGACAGAGGCGGGACGACAATGAGCAGTTCTTC.

Of note for this clone: At one end, the junction sequence differs from germline, possibly due to a read error. J is TRBJ2-2 and V is TRBV20-1; D may be TRBD1 (6 bases). The CDR3 contains 15 residues. In germline, CDR1 is DFQATT, CDR2 SNEGSKA (reference sequence). The CDR3 DNA reads TGCAGTGCTCCATTCTGGGGGCGCGACACCTGGGAGCTGTTTTTT. This gives the protein CSAPFWGRDTWELFF.

In its sample, this clone was seen once. The chain is built from TRBV5-1 and TRBJ1-3; D might be TRBD1 (5 bases). CDR3 length: 17 amino acids. Germline-derived CDR1 and CDR2 are SGHRS and YFSETQ. V lost 4 bases to trimming and J lost 0 bases, with 17 bases between them. CDR3 nucleotides: TGCGCCAGCAGCCTACCCTTGGGGGGGAGCTCTGGAAACACCATATATTTT. Its protein is CASSLPLGGSSGNTIYF.

A note on this clone: One junction end does not reproduce the germline sequence, and a read error may be involved. This sample also contains other DNA sequences that code for the same CDR3. The genes are TRBV20-1 and TRBJ1-5; D might be TRBD1 (6 bases). The germline CDR1 and CDR2 sequences are DFQATT and SNEGSKA (reference sequence). The CDR3 extends over 14 amino acids. As DNA, the CDR3 is TGCAGTGCTCCTAGGGGGTCGGGCAATCAGCCCCAGCACTTT. Amino acids: CSAPRGSGNQPQHF.

At least ten counts were recorded for this clone. The chain carries TRBV12-3 or TRBV12-4 and TRBJ2-4; 8 positions agree with TRBD1. J lost 3 bases, V lost 3 bases, and 7 bases had no gene match. There are 16 residues in the CDR3. CDR3: CASSFSDRVFKNIQYF. The CDR3 DNA sequence: TGTGCCAGCAGTTTCTCGGACAGGGTTTTCAAAAACATTCAGTACTTC.

Only one count was recorded for this clone. The rearrangement links TRBV9 to TRBJ1-1, with D perhaps TRBD1 (5 bases). Germline CDR1 reads SGDLS; CDR2 reads YYNGEE. V lost 0 bases and J 1 base, leaving 10 bases between the germline ends. CDR3 length: 15 amino acids. CDR3 DNA sequence: TGTGCCAGCAGCGTAGGGGGACGGCCGAACACTGAAGCTTTCTTT. As protein: CASSVGGRPNTEAFF.

In this sample, this clone turned up many times. This same CDR3 is encoded by further DNA sequences in the sample. The rearrangement joins TRBV9 to TRBJ1-2; the D is unclear. The CDR3 length is 15 residues. V was pared by 0 bases and J by 0 bases, with 9 bases between. CDR1 is SGDLS and CDR2 is YYNGEE in the germline V gene. CDR3 protein: CASSVDGVPNYGYTF. The CDR3 DNA reads TGTGCCAGCAGCGTAGACGGAGTACCTAACTATGGCTACACCTTC.

This clone was counted many times. One junction end does not reproduce the germline sequence, and a read error may be involved. This rearrangement joins TRBV12-3 or TRBV12-4 to TRBJ1-5; D is perhaps TRBD1 (5 bases). This CDR3 comprises 14 residues. This CDR3 reads CASTRGGSNQPQHF. The CDR3 bases are TGTGCCAGCACCCGGGGCGGGTCCAATCAGCCTCAGCATTTT.

This rearrangement joins TRBV4-3 to TRBJ1-5; D is unclear. The CDR3 runs 14 residues. V lost 0 bases and J lost 5, with 8 bases in between. Germline V gives CDR1 LGHNA, CDR2 YSLEER. The DNA for the CDR3 is TGCGCCAGCAGCCAAGACCCATTAGATCAGCCCCAGCATTTT. It specifies CASSQDPLDQPQHF.

For this clone: A junction end diverges from the germline sequence, so it may reflect a read error. The chain couples TRBV5-1 to TRBJ2-3, with D possibly TRBD1 on 5 matching bases. Germline assignment: CDR1 SGHRS and CDR2 YFSETQ. The CDR3 spans 18 residues. The CDR3 here is CASILRWQGGIERYTQYF. The DNA of the CDR3 is TGCGCCAGCATCTTGCGTTGGCAGGGCGGCATAGAGAGGTATACGCAGTATTTT.

V and J are TRBV11-3 and TRBJ2-2; D gene uncertain. Trimming took off 4 bases at V and 8 bases at J, with 14 bases between the two ends. The CDR3 spans 14 residues. The germline gives CDR1 SGHNT, CDR2 YENEEA. CDR3: CASSSATGVGELFF. DNA of the CDR3: TGTGCCAGCAGCTCCGCGACCGGTGTTGGGGAGCTGTTTTTT.

Turning to this clone: At one end the junction does not follow the germline gene, possibly because of a read error. The V gene is TRBV7-9, the J gene TRBJ2-7; 13 bases line up with TRBD2. The CDR3 runs to 15 residues. Germline V gives CDR1 SEHNR, CDR2 FQNEAQ (reference sequence). In DNA, the CDR3 is TGTGTCAGCAGCGCTGGACTAGCGGGAGTATACGAGCAGTACTTC. Translating it yields CVSSAGLAGVYEQYF.

At least ten counts were recorded for this clone. In nucleotides, the CDR3 is TGCGCCAGCAGCTACGGACAGGGCTCTAACTATGGCTACACCTTC. This gives the protein CASSYGQGSNYGYTF. V and J are TRBV5-1 and TRBJ1-2; 8 bases align to TRBD1. Trimming removed 3 bases from V and 0 bases from J; junction bases left unmatched: 4. Germline CDR1 reads SGHRS; CDR2 reads YFSETQ. The CDR3 length is 15 residues.

Ten or more counts support this clone. The gene calls are TRBV12-3 or TRBV12-4 and TRBJ2-1; 9 bases fit TRBD2. V gave up 4 bases and J gave up 4 bases; unmatched junction bases: 8. This CDR3 is built from 16 residues. In DNA form, the CDR3 reads TGTGCCAGCAGTTCTCCGGGGACTAGCCTTTACAATGAGCAGTTCTTC. Translating it yields CASSSPGTSLYNEQFF.

Points on this clone: Here the CDR3 omits its conserved ending phenylalanine or tryptophan, so a read error is the likely source. The CDR3 is CASSHYSGRSQHL. The DNA for the CDR3 is TGTGCCAGCAGTCACTATTCAGGACGGTCCCAGCATCTT. The V and J genes are TRBV28 and TRBJ1-5; D gene ambiguous. The ends were cut back, 5 bases at V and 11 bases at J, with 16 bases in the middle. CDR1 is MDHEN, CDR2 SYDVKM, per germline. This CDR3 is 13 amino acids long.

There are many counts of this clone. V gene TRBV24-1 combines with J gene TRBJ1-5; D is perhaps TRBD1 (6 bases). The CDR3 totals 15 residues. Trimming cost V 4 bases and J 3 bases, with 12 bases left between them. The germline V gene has CDR1 KGHDR and CDR2 SFDVKD. The CDR3 DNA sequence: TGTGCCACCAGTGAGGCTCAGGGGAACAATCAGCCCCAGCATTTT. It yields the protein CATSEAQGNNQPQHF.

This clone was counted ten times or more. The V and J genes are TRBV5-4 and TRBJ2-7, with 8 nucleotides matching TRBD2. This CDR3 contains 16 residues. Per the germline V gene, CDR1 is SGHNT and CDR2 is YYREEE (reference sequence). The V gene end was trimmed by 4 bases and the J gene end by 5 bases; junction bases not matched to a gene: 14. The CDR3 DNA follows: TGTGCCAGCAGCGGCAAACAGACGGGACTAGGAAACGAGCAGTACTTC. Amino acid sequence: CASSGKQTGLGNEQYF.

This sequence joins TRBV24-1 and TRBJ2-1; the match to TRBD2 covers 9 bases. The junction had 14 bases not matched to a gene; V was cut back by 5 bases and J by 10 bases. CDR1 and CDR2 from the germline V gene are KGHDR and SFDVKD. The CDR3 extends over 16 amino acids. The CDR3: CATSVGLARSSWEQFF. The CDR3, as DNA: TGTGCCACCAGTGTCGGACTAGCGCGAAGTTCATGGGAGCAGTTCTTC.

This clone was seen repeatedly, ten times or more. V and J are TRBV11-3 and TRBJ2-2, with 9 bases aligning to TRBD2. V dropped 5 bases and J dropped 6; count of bases not matched to a gene: 7. This CDR3 region has 15 residues. From germline, CDR1 is SGHNT and CDR2 YENEEA. In DNA, the CDR3 is TGTGCCAGCAGCATGACTAGCGGCCACTCCGGGGAGCTGTTTTTT. Its translation is CASSMTSGHSGELFF.

This clone was counted at least ten times. The J gene is TRBJ2-1, the V gene TRBV28; D uncertain. CDR3 length: 13 amino acids. Germline V lookup: CDR1 MDHEN, CDR2 SYDVKM. The V end was cut by 5 bases, the J end by 5 bases, with 10 bases between. The CDR3 sequence is CASSPTTNNEQFF. The CDR3 bases are TGTGCCAGCAGTCCCACAACTAACAATGAGCAGTTCTTC.